This T cell receptor (beta chain) was found in a study of cytomegalovirus exposure and HLA in healthy donors. The wider study: Out of about 180 million T cells, an earlier analysis found more than 95 million unique TCR beta sequences in total.

For this clone: Its antigen is not identified.

The PCR made use of 60 Vbeta and 13 Jbeta primers. Using immunoSEQ multiplex PCR, the repertoire was profiled, and TCRdb retains in-frame clones only, with some absent. The repertoire holds roughly 89,000 clones, more than 75% seen once, with over 2% in the top ten. Germline values: CDR1 MNHEY, CDR2 SVGAGI. The V gene lost 5 bases and the J gene lost 2 bases, with 9 bases spanning the gap. The CDR3 loop spans 13 amino acids. Whole-study results and caveats: Researchers counted 164 TCR beta chains as cytomegalovirus-associated. Analysis was performed later, and it showed HLA-associated TCR beta chains to be more clonally expanded than equally common others.

The sample was PBMCs. The J gene is TRBJ1-2, the V gene TRBV6-5; D possibly corresponds to TRBD1 (6 bases). The sequence came from a man between 18 and 35 years old in good health and CMV-seronegative. CDR3 residues: CASSQQGNYGYTF. In DNA form, the CDR3 reads TGTGCCAGCAGTCAACAGGGCAACTATGGCTACACCTTC.